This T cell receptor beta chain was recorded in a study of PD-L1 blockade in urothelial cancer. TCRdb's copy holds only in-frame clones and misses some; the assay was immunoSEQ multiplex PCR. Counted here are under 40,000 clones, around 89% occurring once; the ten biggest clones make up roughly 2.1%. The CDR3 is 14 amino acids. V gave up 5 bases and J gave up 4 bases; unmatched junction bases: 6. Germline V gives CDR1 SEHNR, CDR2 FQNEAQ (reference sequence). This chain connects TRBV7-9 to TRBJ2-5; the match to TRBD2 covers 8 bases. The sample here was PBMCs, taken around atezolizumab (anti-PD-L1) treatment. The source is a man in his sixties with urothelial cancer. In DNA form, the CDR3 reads TGTGCCAGCAGCCGCCGGGAGGGAACAGAGACCCAGTACTTC. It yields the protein CASSRREGTETQYF.